The 15 T cell receptor beta chains reported below all come from one sample, sequenced in a study of technical replicates of blood from a few donors. Repertoires were generated with immunoSEQ multiplex PCR, while TCRdb's copy carries only in-frame clones and drops some. This table holds approximately 90,000 clones, approximately 95% found once. The sequenced sample was T cells isolated from PBMCs. The source is a human donor in good health.

The chain has TRBV9 and TRBJ1-3; D not certain. Trimming cost V 8 bases and J 7 bases, with 10 bases left between them. This CDR3 has 11 amino acids. Germline V gene sequence: CDR1 SGDLS, CDR2 YYNGEE. CDR3 sequence: CASGGVNTIYF. CDR3 DNA: TGTGCCAGTGGAGGTGTCAACACCATATATTTT.

J is TRBJ1-4 and V is TRBV7-9, with 7 bases lining up with TRBD1. V dropped 3 bases and J dropped 8; count of bases not matched to a gene: 6. Germline V CDR1 and CDR2: SEHNR, FQNEAQ (reference sequence). This CDR3 has 14 residues. CDR3 in DNA: TGTGCCAGCAGCTTGACAGGGTTGGGGGAAAAACTGTTTTTT. Residues: CASSLTGLGEKLFF.

The gene calls are TRBV19 and TRBJ1-4; weak D call: TRBD1 (5 bases). V was cut by 8 bases and J by 8 bases, with 21 bases left in between. CDR1 is LNHDA, CDR2 SQIVND, per germline (reference sequence). The CDR3 extends over 15 amino acids. The chain's CDR3 is CASSPSGDVAEKLFF. CDR3 bases: TGTGCCAGTTCACCCTCGGGGGACGTGGCCGAAAAACTGTTTTTT.

V is TRBV10-3 and J is TRBJ1-2, with 10 bases lining up with TRBD1. Germline trimming cut 4 bases from V and 1 base from J; bases unmatched to any gene: 3. This CDR3 contains 15 residues. CDR1 and CDR2 (germline): ENHRY, SYGVKD. The chain's CDR3 is CAISADRGLNYGYTF. As DNA, the CDR3 is TGTGCCATCAGTGCCGACAGGGGGCTTAACTATGGCTACACCTTC.

CDR3 amino acids: CASSVGQSTTNYGYTF. DNA for the CDR3: TGTGCCAGCAGCGTGGGACAGTCGACAACCAACTATGGCTACACCTTC. The chain employs TRBV5-8 and TRBJ1-2, with 7 bases fitting TRBD1. Germline V gene sequence: CDR1 SGHTS, CDR2 YDEGEE. The V gene end was trimmed by 4 bases and the J gene end by 2 bases; junction bases not matched to a gene: 11. CDR3 length: 16 residues.

V gene TRBV7-6 combines with J gene TRBJ1-2; D gene ambiguous. With 5 bases removed from V and 0 bases from J, the gap between germline ends came to 16 bases. The germline V gene has CDR1 SGHVS and CDR2 FNYEAQ. The CDR3 runs 16 residues. The CDR3 region is CASSPSVLLANYGYTF. CDR3 coding DNA: TGTGCCAGCAGCCCTAGTGTACTCCTAGCTAACTATGGCTACACCTTC.

This clone was recorded a few times. The gene calls are TRBV9 and TRBJ1-1; 7 bases agree with TRBD1. The CDR3 loop spans 14 amino acids. Germline lookup yields CDR1 SGDLS and CDR2 YYNGEE. Trimming removed 3 bases from V and 2 bases from J; junction bases left unmatched: 4. The DNA for the CDR3 is TGTGCCAGCAGCGGGACAGGAGATAACACTGAAGCTTTCTTT. Translated, it gives CASSGTGDNTEAFF.

The rearrangement links TRBV11-2 to TRBJ2-7; no clear D gene. Germline loops: CDR1 SGHAT, CDR2 FQNNGV. With 5 bases removed from V and 3 bases from J, the gap between germline ends came to 8 bases. The CDR3 sequence is 12 residues long. The CDR3 DNA reads TGTGCCAGCAGCCCCCTGTTCTACGAGCAGTACTTC. The encoded protein is CASSPLFYEQYF.

The V call is TRBV7-6, the J call TRBJ2-7, with TRBD2 as a possible D gene (6 bases). Trimming removed 6 bases at V and 4 bases at J, with 22 bases between. Germline V lookup: CDR1 SGHVS, CDR2 FNYEAQ. The CDR3 covers 16 residues. The CDR3 DNA sequence: TGTGCCAGCAGTCAATGGCGGACTATAGGGGAATACGAGCAGTACTTC. Translation gives CASSQWRTIGEYEQYF.

The rearrangement joins TRBV2 to TRBJ2-1; D is perhaps TRBD1 (6 bases). Germline V gives CDR1 SNHLY, CDR2 FYNNEI. The CDR3 totals 12 residues. V lost 5 bases, J lost 6 bases, and 8 bases lay in between. The CDR3 loop reads CASSMDSNEQFF. CDR3 bases: TGTGCCAGCAGTATGGACAGCAATGAGCAGTTCTTC.

This clone has just one count. The chain employs TRBV6-6 and TRBJ2-1; 8 bases match TRBD1. V lost 0 bases, J lost 5 bases, and 3 bases stayed unmatched. The CDR3 contains 15 residues. The V gene's germline CDR1 is MNHNY and CDR2 SVGAGI (reference sequence). The CDR3 loop reads CASSYSLQGDNEQFF. The CDR3 nucleotides are TGTGCCAGCAGTTACTCTCTACAGGGGGACAATGAGCAGTTCTTC.

The chain links TRBV10-3 to TRBJ2-1; 7 bases align to TRBD2. CDR3 length equals 14 residues. From germline, CDR1 is ENHRY and CDR2 SYGVKD. J was trimmed by 2 bases and V by 6 bases; bases with no gene match: 4. Here the CDR3 DNA reads TGTGCCATCAGGAGCGGGATTGCCTACAATGAGCAGTTCTTC. The encoded protein is CAIRSGIAYNEQFF.

The rearrangement links TRBV19 to TRBJ2-7, with D possibly matching TRBD2 (6 bases). Looked up from germline, CDR1 is LNHDA and CDR2 is SQIVND (reference sequence). V lost 1 base to trimming and J lost 7 bases, with 14 bases between them. The CDR3 totals 14 residues. This chain's CDR3 is CASSIGGGYSEQYF. The CDR3 DNA reads TGTGCCAGTAGTATAGGGGGAGGCTACTCAGAGCAGTACTTC.

The chain joins TRBV4-1 to TRBJ2-4; 9 bases agree with TRBD1. In germline, CDR1 is MGHRA, CDR2 YSYEKL. The junction had 10 bases not matched to a gene; V was cut back by 4 bases and J by 0 bases. This CDR3 is built from 18 residues. The CDR3 nucleotides are TGCGCCAGCAGCCCCCGGGACAGGGCGATACTAGCCAAAAACATTCAGTACTTC. It translates to CASSPRDRAILAKNIQYF.

This clone occurred once. V usage is TRBV25-1 and J usage is TRBJ2-1; 8 bases fit TRBD1. CDR1 is MGHDK, CDR2 SYGVNS, per germline. Trimming removed 7 bases from V and 7 bases from J; junction bases left unmatched: 0. The CDR3 loop spans 11 amino acids. The CDR3 DNA reads TGTGCCAGCAACAGGGGGAATGAGCAGTTCTTC. This gives the protein CASNRGNEQFF. The full variable domain, rest sourced from reference TRBV25-1 and TRBJ2-1, is EADIYQTPRYLVIGTGKKITLECSQTMGHDKMYWYQQDPGMELHLIHYSYGVNSTEKGDLSSESTVSRIRTEHFPLTLESARPSHTSQYLCASNRGNEQFFGPGTRLTVL.